The sample holds a few counts of the clone carrying this T cell receptor (beta chain). Its target is unknown. Germline V gives CDR1 SGHTA, CDR2 FQGNSA. The CDR3 covers 16 residues. V was pared by 2 bases and J by 10 bases, with 9 bases of the junction left unmatched. The record originates from a study of T cell repertoires in cytomegalovirus infection. Study details: The study used recently identified HLA-C-restricted and well-studied HLA-B-restricted CMV epitopes. Indicated by public TCR beta signatures were CMV infection and matching HLA type.

MiXCR, run by TCRdb on the reads, gives a single entry per CDR3 protein. The sample carries roughly 500,000 distinct CDR3 sequences, approximately 40% recorded once. V is TRBV7-2 and J is TRBJ1-6; 9 positions match TRBD1. This clonotype was obtained from a human donor in good health (CMV status not recorded). Some clones in this sample may be carry-over from other donors' samples. The sample was cultured PBMCs, taken from culture after CMV antigen stimulation. CDR3 nucleotides: TGTGCCAGCAGCTTAAAGCCCGGGACAGGGTACTCACCCCTCCACTTT. Translating it yields CASSLKPGTGYSPLHF.